The rows below give T cell receptor beta chains drawn from one sample of a study of T cells in Graves' hyperthyroidism and ophthalmopathy. In TCRdb, the multiplex PCR reads were re-called with MiXCR into one record per CDR3 protein. The repertoire holds some 770,000 distinct CDR3 sequences, with about 15% as singletons. The sample was blood. The receptors derive from a man aged 18 to 29 with Graves' hyperthyroidism. Both conserved end residues are part of each CDR3. The order of the fields is CDR3 length, J gene, D gene, V gene, CDR3 protein. A D gene is named only where the DNA matches it firmly.

cdr3_length: 16
j_call: TRBJ1-3
d_call: NA
v_call: TRBV5-1
cdr3_aa: CASSLDSVSTGNTIYF

cdr3_length: 15
j_call: TRBJ2-7
d_call: TRBD1
v_call: TRBV5-5
cdr3_aa: CASSRSGQPFHEQYF

cdr3_length: 13
j_call: TRBJ2-1
d_call: TRBD2
v_call: TRBV6-1
cdr3_aa: CASSETSGRAKFF

cdr3_length: 14
j_call: TRBJ2-3
d_call: NA
v_call: TRBV6-1
cdr3_aa: CASSRWDSPDTQYF

cdr3_length: 13
j_call: TRBJ2-7
d_call: NA
v_call: TRBV10-2
cdr3_aa: CASSVGFTYEQYF

cdr3_length: 16
j_call: TRBJ2-7
d_call: NA
v_call: TRBV28
cdr3_aa: CASSTAGASSSHEQYF

cdr3_length: 13
j_call: TRBJ1-2
d_call: NA
v_call: TRBV12-3/TRBV12-4
cdr3_aa: CASSFEVRGGYTF

cdr3_length: 15
j_call: TRBJ1-1
d_call: TRBD1
v_call: TRBV12-3/TRBV12-4
cdr3_aa: CASTQGQGKNTEAFF

cdr3_length: 13
j_call: TRBJ2-7
d_call: NA
v_call: TRBV6-5
cdr3_aa: CASSYRVTYEQYF

cdr3_length: 15
j_call: TRBJ2-7
d_call: NA
v_call: TRBV13
cdr3_aa: CASSFCSSTVFEQYF

cdr3_length: 16
j_call: TRBJ2-2
d_call: TRBD1
v_call: TRBV20-1
cdr3_aa: CSARDGQGQNTGELFF

cdr3_length: 15
j_call: TRBJ2-1
d_call: TRBD2
v_call: TRBV18
cdr3_aa: CASSETRRESHEQFF

cdr3_length: 16
j_call: TRBJ2-1
d_call: TRBD2
v_call: TRBV2
cdr3_aa: CASRDISGSSYNEQFF

cdr3_length: 13
j_call: TRBJ2-4
d_call: NA
v_call: TRBV29-1
cdr3_aa: CSAKGETFGIQYF

cdr3_length: 11
j_call: TRBJ1-1
d_call: NA
v_call: TRBV18
cdr3_aa: CASSPGREALF

cdr3_length: 14
j_call: TRBJ2-3
d_call: TRBD1
v_call: TRBV20-1
cdr3_aa: CSAPGQGGTDTQYF

cdr3_length: 14
j_call: TRBJ2-3
d_call: NA
v_call: TRBV12-3/TRBV12-4
cdr3_aa: CASSLDHITDTQYF

cdr3_length: 14
j_call: TRBJ2-5
d_call: TRBD1
v_call: TRBV19
cdr3_aa: CASSDRTGRETQYF

cdr3_length: 17
j_call: TRBJ2-6
d_call: NA
v_call: TRBV7-2
cdr3_aa: CASSLEYGISGANVLTF

cdr3_length: 16
j_call: TRBJ2-5
d_call: NA
v_call: TRBV7-9
cdr3_aa: CASSPPRGGSQETQYF

cdr3_length: 14
j_call: TRBJ1-6
d_call: NA
v_call: TRBV27
cdr3_aa: CASRRETKNSPLHF

cdr3_length: 11
j_call: TRBJ2-1
d_call: NA
v_call: TRBV28
cdr3_aa: CASRLTDEQFF

cdr3_length: 15
j_call: TRBJ2-1
d_call: NA
v_call: TRBV20-1
cdr3_aa: CSARTWSLSYNEQFF

cdr3_length: 18
j_call: TRBJ2-2
d_call: NA
v_call: TRBV3-1
cdr3_aa: CASSHDLRLARVYGELFF

cdr3_length: 14
j_call: TRBJ2-3
d_call: NA
v_call: TRBV10-3
cdr3_aa: CAISESVGADTQYF

cdr3_length: 15
j_call: TRBJ2-1
d_call: TRBD2
v_call: TRBV9
cdr3_aa: CASSSTSGMYNEQFF

cdr3_length: 15
j_call: TRBJ2-3
d_call: NA
v_call: TRBV20-1
cdr3_aa: CSASPRDSTQDTQYF

cdr3_length: 15
j_call: TRBJ1-2
d_call: NA
v_call: TRBV2
cdr3_aa: CASSEARAGVYGYTF

cdr3_length: 15
j_call: TRBJ1-2
d_call: NA
v_call: TRBV6-2/TRBV6-3
cdr3_aa: CASSLRTSPYYGYTF

cdr3_length: 15
j_call: TRBJ2-5
d_call: NA
v_call: TRBV28
cdr3_aa: CASSRLGGSQETQYF

cdr3_length: 14
j_call: TRBJ1-4
d_call: NA
v_call: TRBV18
cdr3_aa: CASSPIPTNEKLFF

cdr3_length: 13
j_call: TRBJ1-1
d_call: NA
v_call: TRBV6-5
cdr3_aa: CASSYRGNTEAFF

cdr3_length: 14
j_call: TRBJ2-7
d_call: TRBD2
v_call: TRBV28
cdr3_aa: CASLRLAGDYEQYF

cdr3_length: 13
j_call: TRBJ1-3
d_call: NA
v_call: TRBV3-1
cdr3_aa: CASSRAGRNTIYF

cdr3_length: 13
j_call: TRBJ2-5
d_call: TRBD2
v_call: TRBV2
cdr3_aa: CASSDSGAETQYF

cdr3_length: 15
j_call: TRBJ2-3
d_call: TRBD2
v_call: TRBV6-1
cdr3_aa: CASSELAGLTDTQYF

cdr3_length: 12
j_call: TRBJ2-5
d_call: NA
v_call: TRBV30
cdr3_aa: CAWSDLARRQYF

cdr3_length: 15
j_call: TRBJ2-7
d_call: TRBD2
v_call: TRBV9
cdr3_aa: CASSVGTSGSDEQYF

cdr3_length: 16
j_call: TRBJ2-2
d_call: TRBD2
v_call: TRBV11-2
cdr3_aa: CASSPGTSGITGELFF

cdr3_length: 11
j_call: TRBJ2-7
d_call: NA
v_call: TRBV28
cdr3_aa: CARRDSYEQYF

cdr3_length: 13
j_call: TRBJ2-1
d_call: NA
v_call: TRBV2
cdr3_aa: CASSESWSLEQFF

cdr3_length: 13
j_call: TRBJ1-1
d_call: NA
v_call: TRBV19
cdr3_aa: CASTPDRQHEAFF

cdr3_length: 15
j_call: TRBJ2-7
d_call: NA
v_call: TRBV28
cdr3_aa: CASSERWTASYEQYF

cdr3_length: 15
j_call: TRBJ2-7
d_call: TRBD1
v_call: TRBV6-2/TRBV6-3
cdr3_aa: CASSSPGTGAYEQYF

cdr3_length: 12
j_call: TRBJ2-7
d_call: TRBD1
v_call: TRBV6-1
cdr3_aa: CASIRGRDEQYF

cdr3_length: 16
j_call: TRBJ2-1
d_call: TRBD1
v_call: TRBV20-1
cdr3_aa: CSAREPRGSGYNEQFF

cdr3_length: 14
j_call: TRBJ1-5
d_call: TRBD1
v_call: TRBV30
cdr3_aa: CAWTGGGGNQPQHF

cdr3_length: 19
j_call: TRBJ1-5
d_call: NA
v_call: TRBV6-2/TRBV6-3
cdr3_aa: CASSYPGRFGRRVNQPQHF

cdr3_length: 14
j_call: TRBJ2-7
d_call: TRBD1
v_call: TRBV28
cdr3_aa: CASRVTGGGYEQYF

cdr3_length: 14
j_call: TRBJ2-3
d_call: NA
v_call: TRBV5-1
cdr3_aa: CASRLGVYTDTQYF

cdr3_length: 16
j_call: TRBJ2-6
d_call: NA
v_call: TRBV5-4
cdr3_aa: CASSLMQGTGANVLTF

cdr3_length: 17
j_call: TRBJ2-1
d_call: NA
v_call: TRBV7-2
cdr3_aa: CASSPGRRSVPGGEQFF

cdr3_length: 14
j_call: TRBJ2-7
d_call: TRBD1
v_call: TRBV11-2
cdr3_aa: CASSRDRVTYEQYF